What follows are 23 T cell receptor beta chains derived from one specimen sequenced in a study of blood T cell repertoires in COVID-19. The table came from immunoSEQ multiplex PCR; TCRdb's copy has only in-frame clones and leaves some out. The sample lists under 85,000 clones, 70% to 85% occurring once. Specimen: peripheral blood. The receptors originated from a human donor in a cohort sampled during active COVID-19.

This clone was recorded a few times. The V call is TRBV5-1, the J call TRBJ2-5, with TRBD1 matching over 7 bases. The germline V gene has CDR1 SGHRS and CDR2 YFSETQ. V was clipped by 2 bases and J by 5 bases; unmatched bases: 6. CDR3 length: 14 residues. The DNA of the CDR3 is TGCGCCAGCAGCTTTGACAGGGTCAAGGAGACCCAGTACTTC. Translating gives CASSFDRVKETQYF.

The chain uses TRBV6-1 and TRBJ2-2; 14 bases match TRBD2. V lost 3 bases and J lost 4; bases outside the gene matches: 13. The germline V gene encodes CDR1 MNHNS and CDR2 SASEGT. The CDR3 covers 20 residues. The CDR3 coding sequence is TGTGCCAGCAGTGATGGGACACCCGGGACTAGCGGGAGATTCACCGGGGAGCTGTTTTTT. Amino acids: CASSDGTPGTSGRFTGELFF.

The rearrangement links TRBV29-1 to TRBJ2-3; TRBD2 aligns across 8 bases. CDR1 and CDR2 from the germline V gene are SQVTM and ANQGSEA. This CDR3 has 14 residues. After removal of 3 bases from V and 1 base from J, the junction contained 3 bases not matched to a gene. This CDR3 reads CSVDRAGGTDTQYF. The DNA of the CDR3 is TGCAGCGTTGATCGAGCGGGGGGCACAGATACGCAGTATTTT.

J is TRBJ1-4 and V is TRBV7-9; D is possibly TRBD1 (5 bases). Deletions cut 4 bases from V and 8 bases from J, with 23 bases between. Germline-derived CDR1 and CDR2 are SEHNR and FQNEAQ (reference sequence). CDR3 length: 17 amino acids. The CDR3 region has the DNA TGTGCCAGCAGCTCGGTGTTAGACAGTGCCTATACCGAAAAACTGTTTTTT. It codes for CASSSVLDSAYTEKLFF. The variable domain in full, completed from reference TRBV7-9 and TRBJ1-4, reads DTGVSQNPRHKITKRGQNVTFRCDPISEHNRLYWYRQTLGQGPEFLTYFQNEAQLEKSRLLSDRFSAERPKGSFSTLEIQRTEQGDSAMYLCASSSVLDSAYTEKLFFGSGTQLSVL.

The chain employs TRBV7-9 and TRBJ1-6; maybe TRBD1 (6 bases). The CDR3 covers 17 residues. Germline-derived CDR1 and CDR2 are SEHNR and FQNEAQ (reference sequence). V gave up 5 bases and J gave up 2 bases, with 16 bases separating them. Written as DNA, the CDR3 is TGTGCCAGCAGCACTGGACGCCCAGGGGCCTATAATTCACCCCTCCACTTT. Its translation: CASSTGRPGAYNSPLHF.

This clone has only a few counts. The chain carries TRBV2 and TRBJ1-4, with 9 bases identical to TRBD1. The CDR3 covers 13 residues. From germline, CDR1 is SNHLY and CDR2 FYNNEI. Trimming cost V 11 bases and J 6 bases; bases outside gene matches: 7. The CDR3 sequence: CAGNRDRDEKLFF. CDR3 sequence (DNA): TGTGCCGGGAACCGGGACAGGGATGAAAAACTGTTTTTT.

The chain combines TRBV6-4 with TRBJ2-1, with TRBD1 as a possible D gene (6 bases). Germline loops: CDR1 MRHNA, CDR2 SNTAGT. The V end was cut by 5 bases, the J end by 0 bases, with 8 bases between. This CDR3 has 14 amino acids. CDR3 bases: TGTGCCAGCAGTCGGACAGCCTCCTACAATGAGCAGTTCTTC. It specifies CASSRTASYNEQFF.

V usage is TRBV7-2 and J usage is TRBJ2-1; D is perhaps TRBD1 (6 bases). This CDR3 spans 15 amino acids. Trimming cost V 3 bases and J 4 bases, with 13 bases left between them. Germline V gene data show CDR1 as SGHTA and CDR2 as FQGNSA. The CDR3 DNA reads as TGTGCCAGCAGCTTGAACAGGGAACGGTACAATGAGCAGTTCTTC. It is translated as CASSLNRERYNEQFF.

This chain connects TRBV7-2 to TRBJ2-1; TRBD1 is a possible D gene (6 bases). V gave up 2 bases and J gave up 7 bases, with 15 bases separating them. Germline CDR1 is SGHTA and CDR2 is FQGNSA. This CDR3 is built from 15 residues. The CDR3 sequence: CASSLRTGNGNEQFF. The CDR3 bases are TGTGCCAGCAGCTTAAGAACAGGGAATGGAAATGAGCAGTTCTTC.

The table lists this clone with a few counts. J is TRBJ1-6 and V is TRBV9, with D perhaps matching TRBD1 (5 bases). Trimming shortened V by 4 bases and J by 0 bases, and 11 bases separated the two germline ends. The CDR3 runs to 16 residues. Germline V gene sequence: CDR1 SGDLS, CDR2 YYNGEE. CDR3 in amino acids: CASSLRQSSYNSPLHF. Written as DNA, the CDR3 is TGTGCCAGCAGCCTTAGACAGAGCTCCTATAATTCACCCCTCCACTTT.

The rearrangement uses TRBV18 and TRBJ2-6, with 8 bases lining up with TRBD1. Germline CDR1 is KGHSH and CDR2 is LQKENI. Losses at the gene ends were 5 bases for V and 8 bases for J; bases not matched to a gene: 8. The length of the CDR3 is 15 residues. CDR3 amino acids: CASSARDRRTNVLTF. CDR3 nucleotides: TGTGCCAGCTCAGCGCGGGACAGGCGTACCAACGTCCTGACTTTC.

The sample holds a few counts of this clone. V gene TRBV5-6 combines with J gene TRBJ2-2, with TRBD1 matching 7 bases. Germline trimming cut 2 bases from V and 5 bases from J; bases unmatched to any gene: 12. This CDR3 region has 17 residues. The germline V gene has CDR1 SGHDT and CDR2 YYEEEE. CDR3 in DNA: TGTGCCAGCAGCTTTCCTGCTTTAGGGGGCAGGACCGGGGAGCTGTTTTTT. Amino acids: CASSFPALGGRTGELFF.

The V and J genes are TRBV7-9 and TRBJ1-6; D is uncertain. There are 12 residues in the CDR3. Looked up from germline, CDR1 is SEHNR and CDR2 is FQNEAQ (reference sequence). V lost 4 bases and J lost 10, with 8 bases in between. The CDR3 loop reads CASSSHGSPLHF. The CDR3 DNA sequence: TGTGCCAGCAGCTCACACGGGTCACCCCTCCACTTT.

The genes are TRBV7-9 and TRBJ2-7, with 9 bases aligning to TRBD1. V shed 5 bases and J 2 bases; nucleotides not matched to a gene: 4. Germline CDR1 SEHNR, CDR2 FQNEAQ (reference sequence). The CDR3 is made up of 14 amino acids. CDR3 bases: TGTGCCAGCAGCGCCAGGGACAGGGCCTACGAGCAGTACTTC. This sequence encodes CASSARDRAYEQYF.

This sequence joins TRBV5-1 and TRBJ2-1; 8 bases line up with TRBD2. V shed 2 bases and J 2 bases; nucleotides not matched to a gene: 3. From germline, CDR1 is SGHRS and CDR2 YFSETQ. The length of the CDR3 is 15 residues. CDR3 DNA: TGCGCCAGCAGCTTAGCGGGGGAGACCTACAATGAGCAGTTCTTC. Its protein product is CASSLAGETYNEQFF.

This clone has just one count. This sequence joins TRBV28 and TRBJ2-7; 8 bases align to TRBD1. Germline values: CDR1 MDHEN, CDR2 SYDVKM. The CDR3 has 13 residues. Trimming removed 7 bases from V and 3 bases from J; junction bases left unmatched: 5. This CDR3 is CASTGDRFYEQYF. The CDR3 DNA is TGTGCCAGCACTGGGGACAGGTTCTACGAGCAGTACTTC.

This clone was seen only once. CDR3 amino acids: CAQWGGLAGSEQFF. The CDR3 DNA is TGTGCCCAGTGGGGGGGACTAGCGGGAAGTGAGCAGTTCTTC. The chain carries TRBV10-3 and TRBJ2-1; 13 bases line up with TRBD2. In germline, CDR1 is ENHRY, CDR2 SYGVKD. The CDR3 is made up of 14 amino acids. V gave up 11 bases and J gave up 9 bases; unmatched junction bases: 10.

This CDR3 reads CASSGEGAGVRETQYF. The CDR3 DNA follows: TGTGCCAGCAGCGGCGAGGGGGCCGGGGTCCGGGAGACCCAGTACTTC. V gene TRBV11-2 combines with J gene TRBJ2-5; 7 positions agree with TRBD1. Germline CDR1 SGHAT, CDR2 FQNNGV. V lost 5 bases and J lost 5; bases outside the gene matches: 14. The CDR3 is 16 residues long.

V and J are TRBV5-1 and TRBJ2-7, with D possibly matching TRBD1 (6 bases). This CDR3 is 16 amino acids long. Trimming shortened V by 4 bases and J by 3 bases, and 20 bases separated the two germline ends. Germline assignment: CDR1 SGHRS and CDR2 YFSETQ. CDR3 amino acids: CASSTTQGPGDYEQYF. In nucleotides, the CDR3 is TGCGCCAGCAGCACCACACAGGGCCCAGGAGACTACGAGCAGTACTTC. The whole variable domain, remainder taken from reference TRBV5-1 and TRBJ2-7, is KAGVTQTPRYLIKTRGQQVTLSCSPISGHRSVSWYQQTPGQGLQFLFEYFSETQRNKGNFPGRFSGRQFSNSRSEMNVSTLELGDSALYLCASSTTQGPGDYEQYFGPGTRLTVT.

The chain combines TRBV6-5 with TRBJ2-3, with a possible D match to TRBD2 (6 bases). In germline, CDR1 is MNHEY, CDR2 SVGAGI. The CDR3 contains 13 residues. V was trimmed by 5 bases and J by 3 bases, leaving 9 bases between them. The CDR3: CASSRDFTDTQYF. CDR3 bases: TGTGCCAGCAGTCGGGACTTTACAGATACGCAGTATTTT.

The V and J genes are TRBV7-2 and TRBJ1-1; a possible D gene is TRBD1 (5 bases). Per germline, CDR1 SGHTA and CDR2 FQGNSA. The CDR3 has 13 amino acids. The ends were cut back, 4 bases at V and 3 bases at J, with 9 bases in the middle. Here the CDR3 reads CASSWTQDTEAFF. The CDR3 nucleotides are TGTGCCAGCAGCTGGACACAGGACACTGAAGCTTTCTTT. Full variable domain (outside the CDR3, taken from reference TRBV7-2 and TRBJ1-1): GAGVSQSPSNKVTEKGKDVELRCDPISGHTALYWYRQSLGQGLEFLIYFQGNSAPDKSGLPSDRFSAERTGGSVSTLTIQRTQQEDSAVYLCASSWTQDTEAFFGQGTRLTVV.

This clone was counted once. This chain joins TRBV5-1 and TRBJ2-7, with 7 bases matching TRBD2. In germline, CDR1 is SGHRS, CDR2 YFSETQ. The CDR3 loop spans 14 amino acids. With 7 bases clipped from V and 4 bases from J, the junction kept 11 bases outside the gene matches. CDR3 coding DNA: TGCGCCAGCGGGATTTCGGGGGGTCGGTACGAGCAGTACTTC. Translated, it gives CASGISGGRYEQYF.

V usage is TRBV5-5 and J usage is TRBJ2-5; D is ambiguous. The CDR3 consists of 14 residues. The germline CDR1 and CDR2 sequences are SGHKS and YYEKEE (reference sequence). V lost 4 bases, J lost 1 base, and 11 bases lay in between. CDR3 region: CASSPRGIQETQYF. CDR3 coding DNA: TGTGCCAGCAGCCCGCGCGGCATCCAAGAGACCCAGTACTTC.